The entry below gives a single TCR beta chain sequence along with its context. This entry is derived from a study of blood T cell repertoires in COVID-19. Whole-study context: Spain, Italy and the United States supplied samples that represented acute and convalescent COVID-19.

With 7 bases removed from V and 0 bases from J, the gap between germline ends came to 13 bases. The V gene's germline CDR1 is LNHDA and CDR2 SQIVND (reference sequence). The CDR3 covers 15 residues. Methods used by the authors: The authors estimated nucleated cell counts from reference gene primer amplification. TCRdb's copy holds only in-frame clones and misses some; the assay was immunoSEQ multiplex PCR. The V and J calls and clone size come from that table; D and trimming were worked out from the DNA. The sample has under 100,000 clones, 87% seen once. The sequence was collected from a young man with acute or convalescent COVID-19. J is TRBJ1-5 and V is TRBV19, with D perhaps TRBD1 (5 bases). The sample was peripheral blood. The CDR3 reads CASMRDRNSNQPQHF. The CDR3 nucleotides read TGTGCCAGTATGCGCGACAGAAATAGCAATCAGCCCCAGCATTTT.